These 25 T cell receptor beta chains were sequenced from one sample in a study of control samples from healthy donors and cancer patients. Some clones are missing from TCRdb's copy, which holds only in-frame ones; the method was immunoSEQ multiplex PCR. The data hold about 94,000 clones, with 90% observed a single time. The sequencing sample was made of blood. These receptors were collected from a young woman in good health.

This chain uses TRBV27 with TRBJ2-1; D is possibly TRBD2 (5 bases). Per the germline V gene, CDR1 is MNHEY and CDR2 is SMNVEV (reference sequence). Trimming removed 11 bases from V and 0 bases from J, with 14 bases in between. This CDR3 is 14 amino acids long. The CDR3 DNA follows: TGTGCCTGCGGTCCGAGCGGCTCCTACAATGAGCAGTTCTTC. Protein: CACGPSGSYNEQFF.

The chain links TRBV6-5 to TRBJ1-3; possibly TRBD1 for D (5 bases). This CDR3 contains 15 residues. V lost 5 bases, J lost 0 bases, and 11 bases lay in between. Germline CDR1 is MNHEY and CDR2 is SVGAGI. The CDR3 nucleotides are TGTGCCAGCAGTCGAACGGGGGACTCTGGAAACACCATATATTTT. Amino acids: CASSRTGDSGNTIYF.

The CDR3 sequence is CASSPRLAGDGVLETQYF. The DNA for the CDR3 is TGCGCCAGCAGCCCGCGACTAGCGGGGGATGGGGTCTTGGAGACCCAGTACTTC. The genes are TRBV4-1 and TRBJ2-5; 12 bases line up with TRBD2. The CDR3 is made up of 18 amino acids. Per the germline V gene, CDR1 is MGHRA and CDR2 is YSYEKL. With 4 bases clipped from V and 5 bases from J, the junction kept 14 bases outside the gene matches.

The chain carries TRBV6-5 and TRBJ2-7, with D possibly matching TRBD1 (6 bases). V lost 5 bases and J 1 base, leaving 9 bases between the germline ends. This CDR3 has 13 residues. Germline values: CDR1 MNHEY, CDR2 SVGAGI. The CDR3, as DNA: TGTGCCAGCAGTCGGACAGTTTCCTACGAGCAGTACTTC. Translation gives CASSRTVSYEQYF.

The chain recombines TRBV7-8 with TRBJ2-1; 7 bases map to TRBD1. V trimming: 4 bases; J trimming: 1 base; junction bases outside the gene matches: 1. This CDR3 is 14 amino acids long. Germline lookup yields CDR1 SGHVS and CDR2 FQNEAQ. The CDR3 spells CASSSTGSYNEQFF. Written as DNA, the CDR3 is TGTGCCAGCAGCTCGACAGGGTCCTACAATGAGCAGTTCTTC.

The gene calls are TRBV9 and TRBJ2-3; D is unclear. The V end was cut by 4 bases, the J end by 5 bases, with 5 bases between. The germline V gene encodes CDR1 SGDLS and CDR2 YYNGEE. The CDR3 length is 11 residues. The CDR3 loop is CASSPKDTQYF. CDR3 coding DNA: TGTGCCAGCAGCCCTAAAGATACGCAGTATTTT. Full variable domain (rest looked up from reference TRBV9 and TRBJ2-3): DSGVTQTPKHLITATGQRVTLRCSPRSGDLSVYWYQQSLDQGLQFLIQYYNGEERAKGNILERFSAQQFPDLHSELNLSSLELGDSALYFCASSPKDTQYFGPGTRLTVL.

The chain carries TRBV4-2 and TRBJ2-2, with D tentatively TRBD1 or TRBD2 (5 bases each). CDR3 length equals 16 residues. Trimming cost V 3 bases and J 7 bases, with 18 bases left between them. Looked up from germline, CDR1 is LGHNA and CDR2 is YNFKEQ. The CDR3 protein is CASSQAGRDGFGELFF. CDR3 coding DNA: TGTGCCAGCAGCCAGGCGGGCAGGGACGGGTTCGGGGAGCTGTTTTTT.

This sequence joins TRBV3-1 (or the pseudogene TRBV3-2) and TRBJ2-3; the match to TRBD2 covers 14 bases. The CDR3 loop spans 17 amino acids. J was trimmed by 5 bases and V by 4 bases; bases with no gene match: 8. Germline loops: CDR1 LGHDT, CDR2 YNNKEL (reference sequence). The CDR3 loop reads CASSPGLAGAQGDTQYF. CDR3 nucleotides: TGTGCCAGCAGCCCGGGACTAGCGGGGGCCCAAGGAGATACGCAGTATTTT.

The chain couples TRBV7-9 to TRBJ2-5; maybe TRBD2 (6 bases). Germline CDR1 SEHNR, CDR2 FQNEAQ (reference sequence). Trimming left V 6 bases short and J 2 bases short, with 10 bases between. CDR3 size: 13 residues. CDR3: CASRWGEQETQYF. The CDR3 region has the DNA TGTGCCAGCAGGTGGGGGGAGCAAGAGACCCAGTACTTC.

The chain joins TRBV6-5 to TRBJ1-1; possible D gene TRBD1, 6 bases. CDR1 and CDR2 from the germline V gene are MNHEY and SVGAGI. V was shortened by 10 bases and J by 3 bases, with 15 bases between the two germline ends. CDR3 length: 13 amino acids. CDR3 nucleotides: TGTGCCACTAGGGAGGGGGGGCACACTGAAGCTTTCTTT. Amino acid sequence: CATREGGHTEAFF.

Notes on this clone: At one of its ends the junction is not consistent with the germline gene, which may arise from a read error. The chain carries TRBV7-9 and TRBJ1-6, with TRBD1 matching 7 bases. CDR1 is SEHNR, CDR2 FQNEAQ, per germline (reference sequence). The CDR3 runs to 12 residues. This CDR3 is CASSSEVGQLSF. CDR3 coding DNA: TGTGCCAGCAGCTCCGAAGTGGGACAGCTCTCCTTT.

The chain uses TRBV5-1 and TRBJ1-6; a possible D gene is TRBD1 (6 bases). This CDR3 contains 16 residues. V was cut by 0 bases and J by 6 bases, with 13 bases left in between. The germline CDR1 and CDR2 sequences are SGHRS and YFSETQ. The CDR3 nucleotides are TGCGCCAGCAGCTTGGCCGGGGGGCACCTTAATTCACCCCTCCACTTT. Translation gives CASSLAGGHLNSPLHF.

The chain couples TRBV2 to TRBJ1-4, with a tentative D call TRBD1 (6 bases). This CDR3 contains 12 residues. Germline lookup yields CDR1 SNHLY and CDR2 FYNNEI. Trimming pared 6 bases from V and 7 bases from J, leaving 9 bases between. The DNA of the CDR3 is TGTGCCAGCAGACAGGGTGGTGAAAAACTGTTTTTT. Translated, it gives CASRQGGEKLFF.

This chain links TRBV25-1 with TRBJ1-3, with 8 bases aligning to TRBD1. The CDR3 runs 14 residues. V was clipped by 4 bases and J by 7 bases; unmatched bases: 6. Germline V CDR1 and CDR2: MGHDK, SYGVNS. The DNA of the CDR3 is TGTGCCAGCAGTGTGGACAGGGTTGGGAACACCATATATTTT. This gives the protein CASSVDRVGNTIYF.

This chain uses TRBV19 with TRBJ1-1; no clear D. Germline-derived CDR1 and CDR2 are LNHDA and SQIVND (reference sequence). V was cut by 0 bases and J by 11 bases, with 10 bases left in between. The CDR3 covers 12 residues. This CDR3 is CASSIEGRAAFF. CDR3 nucleotides: TGTGCCAGTAGTATAGAGGGAAGGGCGGCTTTCTTT.

This rearrangement joins TRBV5-1 to TRBJ1-1; D is perhaps TRBD1 (5 bases). CDR3 length: 12 residues. V shed 5 bases and J shed 14 bases, with 19 bases lying between them. Germline V gene sequence: CDR1 SGHRS, CDR2 YFSETQ. The CDR3 coding sequence is TGCGCCAGCAGGATGACGGGACCCGATCAGTTCTTT. Translated: CASRMTGPDQFF.

The chain is built from TRBV6-2 or TRBV6-3 and TRBJ1-4, with D possibly matching TRBD1 (6 bases). The CDR3 length is 15 residues. Germline CDR1 MNHEY, CDR2 SVGEGT. The V and J ends lost 0 bases and 3 bases respectively, with 8 bases between them. This CDR3 reads CASSYSGAANEKLFF. The CDR3 nucleotides read TGTGCCAGCAGTTACTCGGGGGCAGCTAATGAAAAACTGTTTTTT.

In regard to this clone: Its ends do not fully match the called genes, so a read error is possible. V and J are TRBV12-3 or TRBV12-4 and TRBJ1-2, with D unresolved. CDR3 length equals 13 residues. The CDR3 coding sequence is TGTGCCAGCAACCCAACACCCTCAGGCCCCCAAGCCTTC. Translating gives CASNPTPSGPQAF.

Only one count was recorded for this clone. The V and J genes are TRBV15 and TRBJ1-2; D not certain. Germline V CDR1 and CDR2: LNHNV, YYDKDF (reference sequence). V lost 0 bases, J lost 5 bases, and 10 bases lay in between. CDR3 length: 14 residues. The CDR3 loop is CATSREVGLYGYTF. The CDR3 DNA reads as TGTGCCACCAGCAGAGAAGTCGGGTTGTATGGCTACACCTTC.

This chain uses TRBV10-2 with TRBJ1-2; the D is unclear. V was clipped by 6 bases and J by 1 base, with 15 bases between them. CDR1 WSHSY and CDR2 SAAADI come from the germline V gene. CDR3 length: 15 amino acids. Here the CDR3 DNA reads TGCGCCAGCAGCGGGAGGAGGGCTGATAACTATGGCTACACCTTC. This translates into CASSGRRADNYGYTF.

The chain is built from TRBV11-2 and TRBJ2-3; possibly TRBD1 for D (5 bases). Deletions cut 5 bases from V and 2 bases from J, with 8 bases between. This CDR3 spans 13 amino acids. Germline-derived CDR1 and CDR2 are SGHAT and FQNNGV. The CDR3 coding sequence is TGTGCCAGCAGCCCAGGGCTCACAGATACGCAGTATTTT. Encoded protein: CASSPGLTDTQYF.

V is TRBV3-1 (or the pseudogene TRBV3-2) and J is TRBJ2-1, with no clear D. The CDR3 is made up of 12 amino acids. V gave up 4 bases and J gave up 10 bases, with 11 bases separating them. In germline, CDR1 is LGHDT, CDR2 YNNKEL (reference sequence). The CDR3 nucleotides are TGTGCCAGCAGCCTCCTACCCCAGGAGCAGTTCTTC. Residues: CASSLLPQEQFF.

The chain couples TRBV5-8 to TRBJ2-7, with D perhaps TRBD1 or TRBD2 (5 bases each). Germline loops: CDR1 SGHTS, CDR2 YDEGEE. The CDR3 spans 14 residues. V was trimmed by 6 bases and J by 3 bases, leaving 16 bases between them. The CDR3, as DNA: TGTGCCAGCACCCTGGGGGTTCGGGGCTACGAGCAGTACTTC. It is translated as CASTLGVRGYEQYF.

The chain combines TRBV6-1 with TRBJ2-3, with TRBD2 matching 13 bases. With V trimmed by 4 bases and J by 6 bases, 7 bases remained unmatched. CDR3 length equals 16 residues. CDR1 is MNHNS and CDR2 is SASEGT in the germline V gene. The CDR3 bases are TGTGCCAGCAGTGTTACTAGCGGGGGGGCCTTCGATACGCAGTATTTT. It encodes CASSVTSGGAFDTQYF.

The chain links TRBV6-1 to TRBJ1-1; the D is unclear. In germline, CDR1 is MNHNS, CDR2 SASEGT. The germline V and J ends were trimmed by 1 base and 1 base, with 10 bases remaining between them. The CDR3 is 15 amino acids. The CDR3 nucleotides are TGTGCCAGCAGTGAAGAGGAGGGCGGGAACACTGAAGCTTTCTTT. This translates into CASSEEEGGNTEAFF.